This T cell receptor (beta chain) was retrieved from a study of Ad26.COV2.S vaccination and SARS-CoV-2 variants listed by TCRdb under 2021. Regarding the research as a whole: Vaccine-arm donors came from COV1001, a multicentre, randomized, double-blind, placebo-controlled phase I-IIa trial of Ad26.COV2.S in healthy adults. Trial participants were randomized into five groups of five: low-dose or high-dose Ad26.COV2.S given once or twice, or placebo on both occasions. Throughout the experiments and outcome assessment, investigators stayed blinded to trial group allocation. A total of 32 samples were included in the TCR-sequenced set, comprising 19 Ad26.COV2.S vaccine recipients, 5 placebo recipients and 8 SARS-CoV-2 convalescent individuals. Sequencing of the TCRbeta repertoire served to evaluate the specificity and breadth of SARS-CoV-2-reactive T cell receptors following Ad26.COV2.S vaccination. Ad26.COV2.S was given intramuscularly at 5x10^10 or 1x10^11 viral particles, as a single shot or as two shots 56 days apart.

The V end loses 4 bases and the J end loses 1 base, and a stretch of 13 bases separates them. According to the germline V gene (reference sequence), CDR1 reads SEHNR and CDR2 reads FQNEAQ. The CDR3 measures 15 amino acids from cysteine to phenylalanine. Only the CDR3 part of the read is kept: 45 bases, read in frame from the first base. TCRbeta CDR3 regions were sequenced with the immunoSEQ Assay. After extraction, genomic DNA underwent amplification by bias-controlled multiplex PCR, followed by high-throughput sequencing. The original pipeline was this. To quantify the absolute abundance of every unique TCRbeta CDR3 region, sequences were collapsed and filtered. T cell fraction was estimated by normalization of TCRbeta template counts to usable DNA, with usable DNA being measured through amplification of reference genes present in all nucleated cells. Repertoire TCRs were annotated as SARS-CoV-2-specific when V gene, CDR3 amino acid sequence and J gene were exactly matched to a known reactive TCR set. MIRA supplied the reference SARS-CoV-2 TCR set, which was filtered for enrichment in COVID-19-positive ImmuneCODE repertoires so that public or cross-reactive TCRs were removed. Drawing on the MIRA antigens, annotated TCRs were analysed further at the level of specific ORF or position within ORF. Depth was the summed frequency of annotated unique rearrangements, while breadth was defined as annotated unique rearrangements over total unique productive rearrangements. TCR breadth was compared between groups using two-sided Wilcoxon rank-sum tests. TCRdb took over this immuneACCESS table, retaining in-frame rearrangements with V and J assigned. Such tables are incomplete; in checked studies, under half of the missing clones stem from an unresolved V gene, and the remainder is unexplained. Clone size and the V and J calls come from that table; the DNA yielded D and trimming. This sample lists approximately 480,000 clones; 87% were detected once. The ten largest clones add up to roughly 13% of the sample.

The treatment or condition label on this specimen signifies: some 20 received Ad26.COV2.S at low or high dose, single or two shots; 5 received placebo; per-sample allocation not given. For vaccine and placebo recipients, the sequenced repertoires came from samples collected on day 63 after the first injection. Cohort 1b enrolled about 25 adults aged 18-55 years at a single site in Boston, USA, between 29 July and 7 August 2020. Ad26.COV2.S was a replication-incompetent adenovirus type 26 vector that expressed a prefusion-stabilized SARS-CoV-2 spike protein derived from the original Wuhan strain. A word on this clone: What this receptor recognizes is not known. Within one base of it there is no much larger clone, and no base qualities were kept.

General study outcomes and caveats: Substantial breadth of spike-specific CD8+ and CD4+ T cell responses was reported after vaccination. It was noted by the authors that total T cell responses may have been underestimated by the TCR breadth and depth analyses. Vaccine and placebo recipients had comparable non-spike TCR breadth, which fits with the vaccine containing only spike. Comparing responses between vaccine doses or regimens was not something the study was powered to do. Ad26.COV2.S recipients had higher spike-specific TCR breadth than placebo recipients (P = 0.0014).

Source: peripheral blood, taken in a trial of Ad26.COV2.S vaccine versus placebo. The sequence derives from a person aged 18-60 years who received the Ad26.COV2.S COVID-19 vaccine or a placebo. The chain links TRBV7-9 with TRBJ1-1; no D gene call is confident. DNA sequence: TGTGCCAGCAGCTCCACCGGACCGAAGAACACTGAAGCTTTCTTT. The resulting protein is CASSSTGPKNTEAFF.